This T cell receptor beta chain was obtained from a study of cytomegalovirus exposure and HLA in healthy donors. Whole-study findings and limits: Investigators reported 164 TCR beta chains as tied to cytomegalovirus.

With regard to this clone: The antigen is unknown.

Deletions cut 0 bases from V and 0 bases from J, with 10 bases between. Germline assignment: CDR1 SGHRS and CDR2 YFSETQ. This CDR3 has 15 residues. The PCR used 60 Vbeta and 13 Jbeta primers. Profiling relied on immunoSEQ multiplex PCR, and the TCRdb table lists in-frame clones only, not all of them. The sample contains under 200,000 clones, approximately 82% of which appear only once. Sequenced sample: PBMCs. The chain employs TRBV5-1 and TRBJ2-7; D might be TRBD2 (5 bases). This sequence was found in a man aged 35-49 years in good health and CMV-seropositive. The CDR3 sequence: CASSLGTLSSYEQYF. CDR3 sequence (DNA): TGCGCCAGCAGCTTGGGGACTTTAAGCTCCTACGAGCAGTACTTC.